The source of this TCR beta chain is a study of cytomegalovirus exposure and HLA in healthy donors (dated by TCRdb to about 2017). A note on the overall study: In an earlier analysis of some 610 of the donors, 250 to 350 Gb of sequence data and approximately 100 million unique TCR beta sequences from 180 million or so T cells were reported. An early release covering 550 to 650 HLA-typed donors comprised 250 to 350 gigabases of sequencing data and approximately 80 million unique TCR sequences. Of the roughly 400 genotyped donors, roughly 85% fell in the genetic ancestry cluster associated with self-reported Caucasian donors. The study aimed to test whether signatures of past pathogen exposure could be identified by cataloging public T cell receptors. The T cell repertoires of 666 subjects were profiled by immunosequencing and related to cytomegalovirus serostatus. A separate validation cohort of some 130 different subjects was used in addition to the roughly 700-subject first cohort. To predict cytomegalovirus infection status, the study brought together high-throughput TCR immunosequencing, statistical association of individual TCRs with disease status, and machine learning. A later analysis re-analyzed previously published TCR beta repertoires from 650 to 800 donors and added high-resolution HLA genotyping to study TCR occurrence patterns. Rather than drawing on any new phenotypic data, the later analysis identified candidate immune exposures from TCR beta sequences and the way those sequences occurred across donors. An earlier analysis of around 540 of the donors applied high-throughput TCR beta sequencing to assess whether each TCR beta V gene segment acted as functional or pseudogenic. Donor age, sex, ethnicity and CMV serostatus were compiled alongside the repertoire data. A later genetic analysis took genome-wide SNP genotypes for about three fifths of the 666 donors and used that subset as a discovery cohort. All discovery cohort repertoires had been generated on a single sequencing platform. HLA typing included class I and class II loci at four-digit resolution. Typing coverage varied by locus: roughly 629-640 donors for A, B, C, DRB1 and DQB1; roughly 500 for DQA1; over 600 for DPA1; around 490 for DPB1. A few DR-DQ haplotypes were handled as single units for association and clustering because linkage in the cohort was strong. Across 300 to 400 genotyped donors of the cohort, an average of approximately 240,000 unique TCR beta nucleotide sequences per donor were sequenced, and approximately 17% of those sequences were non-productive. The full study reports these points: The earlier analysis of almost 600 of the donors excluded approximately 15 rarely observed V segments, including chromosome 9 orphons, because counts were too low. Some IMGT-functional V segments, including TRBV6-2 and TRBV6-3, could not be distinguished by the 87-base-pair reads and were therefore excluded. According to a later analysis, most CMV-associated TCR beta chains appeared to be HLA-restricted, and the HLA associations seemed to be driven largely by CMV exposure. In the study, 164 TCR beta chains were listed as associated with cytomegalovirus. CMV serostatus was the only immune exposure information available for the cohort. A further reported finding was that TCR beta sequences accurately predicted the HLA-A and HLA-B alleles for most subjects in the first cohort. In vitro tests confirmed that a few of the cytomegalovirus-associated TCR beta chains recognize cytomegalovirus antigens. According to a later genetic analysis, donors in an Asian-associated ancestry cluster had fewer N-insertions in productive TCRs than the roughly 700-donor mean. The classifier was reported to diagnose cytomegalovirus status with high specificity and sensitivity in both the original cohort and the validation cohort. In an earlier analysis of some 540 of the donors, most TCR beta V segments appeared in productive rearrangements about 87% or about 30% of the time, broadly matching IMGT annotations. While some public TCRs were present in many individuals, most TCR sequences turned up only very rarely across donors. In a later analysis, HLA-associated TCR beta chains showed more clonal expansion and lower generation probabilities than non-associated chains that were equally common. Specific HLA alleles were associated with around 18,000 TCR beta sequences at a false discovery rate of 0.05 in a later analysis. Roughly uniform sequencing depth across donors was assumed in presence/absence analyses, although this assumption may not hold. Only TCR beta chains were sequenced in this cohort, and the absence of alpha or paired-chain data limited detectable features. When HLA alleles, especially DR and DQ, strongly co-occurred, attributing TCR associations to individual alleles was difficult. V-gene and J-gene trimming of TCR beta chains was associated with a missense DCLRE1C variant in a later genetic analysis, and the association was replicated in an independent cohort. Because some donors lacked HLA typing at each locus, the association tests relied only on the typed subset. In a later analysis, the rate of TCR association differed among HLA loci, with DRB1 alleles having the most associated TCRs and HLA-C alleles having the fewest. A group of highly shared sequence variants was considered likely to be a technical artifact of the sequencing pipeline. The authors suggested that the approach could potentially be extended to other disease states and immunological phenotypes. Linkage disequilibrium might explain the correlated functional status among segregating V segments, but an unknown experimental factor could not be ruled out. In a later analysis, several top co-occurrence clusters were reported to appear linked to parvovirus B19, influenza, CMV and Epstein-Barr virus.

Relative to germline, V is 4 bases shorter and J is 5 bases shorter, with 16 bases between their ends. Per the germline V gene, SQVTM is the CDR1 and ANQGSEA is the CDR2. Including cysteine and phenylalanine, the CDR3 has 14 amino acids. Only CDR3 DNA remains: 42 bases, in frame from the first base. Libraries were prepared through the immunoSEQ multiplex PCR assay. For the multiplex PCR, a mixture combining 60 forward primers for TCR Vbeta segments and 13 reverse primers for TCR Jbeta segments was used. The CDR3 region of rearranged TCR beta genes was amplified from genomic DNA by a multiplex PCR assay. Amplified TCR beta libraries were sequenced as 87-base-pair reads on the Illumina HiSeq System. The original methods were these. A later analysis tallied around 87 million unique TCR beta chains across the 666 repertoires, and around 10 million of those chains were shared by two or more donors. A nearest-neighbor algorithm error-corrected the raw reads and collapsed the reads into unique sequences, merging closely related sequences to remove PCR and sequencing errors. To assign V, D and J gene segments, CDR3 sequences were aligned to IMGT reference sequences. For a sequence to be retained, at least a six-nucleotide match to both a V gene segment and a J gene segment was required. Rearrangements were called productive when the CDR3 lacked stop codons and stayed in frame with V and J; all others were non-productive. Following IMGT convention, CDR3 was defined as the stretch from the second conserved V-encoded cysteine to the conserved J-encoded phenylalanine. The earlier analysis of roughly 590 of the donors excluded any sequence lacking an unambiguous match to a single V gene segment. In an earlier analysis of more than 500 of the donors, a V segment was called functional when productive rearrangements were above 56.7%, and segregating when the standard deviation between donors exceeded 5%. A statistical classification framework was built to diagnose cytomegalovirus status from the catalog of TCR beta chain sequences. A later analysis assigned V and J genes by comparing TCR nucleotide sequences with IMGT/GENE-DB human TR gene sequences. The TCRdist pipeline was used in a later analysis to assign CDR3 sequences and most-parsimonious VDJ recombination scenarios. A later analysis defined each TCR beta chain by its CDR3 amino acid sequence plus V-gene family, and excluded reads lacking a unique V-gene family. To address suspected cross-contamination and a sequencing artifact, a later analysis removed several hundred highly shared, low-generation-probability nucleotide sequences. In a later analysis, a clonal expansion index for each public chain was calculated from normalized within-repertoire ranks of inferred template counts. A later analysis computed generation probabilities with a VDJ recombination model fitted to out-of-frame rearrangements, and checked the results against IGoR. In a later analysis, TCR-TCR, TCR-HLA and TCR-CMV co-occurrence was scored with hypergeometric tests, and a repertoire-size bias correction was applied to TCR pairs. In a later analysis, false discovery rates were estimated by permuting HLA or CMV assignments 20 times. In a later analysis, co-occurring TCRs were grouped with DBSCAN, and TCRdist sequence similarity was added when clustering was performed within HLA-allele-positive subsets. Co-occurrence clustering excluded repertoires with fewer than 30,000 or more than 120,000 public chains, plus five with anomalous nucleotide sharing. Drawn from immuneACCESS, this table holds only the in-frame rearrangements with V and J called that TCRdb kept. Clones are partly lost; checked studies trace under half to an unresolved V gene and leave the rest unexplained. Clonal size and the V and J genes are those of that table, whereas D and trimming came from the DNA. Across this sample there are about 40,000 clones, with about 47% seen only once. Of the sample, around an eighth falls within the top ten clones.

The cohort consisted of some 670 healthy bone marrow donors. At the time of sampling, every cohort member was nominally healthy, though immune exposures that went unrecorded were likely present. Of the 670 or so cohort members, some 270 had positive CMV serostatus and fewer than 450 had negative CMV serostatus, and CMV serostatus was not recorded for the donor. A peripheral blood sample was provided by each donor, and peripheral blood mononuclear cells were used for TCR beta sequencing. The Qiagen DNeasy Blood Extraction Kit was used to extract genomic DNA from the blood cell samples. Regarding this clone: This receptor's antigen is unknown. The input lacks base qualities; no much larger clone sits a single base away.

This sequence originates from a human donor in good health. The chain is made from TRBV29-1 and TRBJ2-3; perhaps TRBD2 is the D gene, with 5 bases matching. Sequences were obtained from PBMCs. Here is the DNA: TGCAGCGTTGCCCGGAGCGGAGTCGGAGATACGCAGTATTTT. It encodes CSVARSGVGDTQYF.